This T cell receptor (beta chain) was sequenced during a study of beta chain features in type 1 diabetes listed by TCRdb under 2018. For the wider study: Mean age, gender distribution, total cell number and subset yield did not differ between patients and healthy donors. Naive and central memory subsets were obtained from all 30 or so donors, but regulatory and stem cell-like memory subsets were isolated from only 8 patients and roughly 8 healthy donors. The study compared the TCRB repertoires of sorted circulating CD4+ T cell subsets in recently diagnosed type 1 diabetes patients with those in matched healthy donors. Across all samples, some 100,000,000 sorted cells were examined, and cell number per subset correlated strongly with RNA yield.

In this sample, this clone turned up a few times. It lacks a known antigen. There are no base qualities to consult, and no much larger clone falls within one base. The CDR3 numbers 14 residues from cysteine through phenylalanine. Solely the CDR3 DNA is kept, with 42 bases framed from the first base. The germline V gene (reference sequence) gives CDR1 as MNHEY and CDR2 as SMNVEV. Unmatched junction bases come to 6, with V trimmed by 5 bases and J by 5 bases. The entire isolated RNA was reverse transcribed using the High Capacity cDNA Reverse Transcription Kit, and thus expressed TCRB transcripts were sequenced. Naive, central memory and regulatory T cell samples underwent deep immunoSEQ sequencing, averaging approximately 3.5 million total reads per sample. After sorted cells were lysed in RLT buffer, RNA was extracted with DNase-treated RNeasy Micro or Mini kits, with the choice depending on cell number. To prevent cross-contamination, each cell subset was processed individually, whereas patient and healthy donor samples were processed jointly. The immunoSEQ multiplex PCR was used to amplify TCRB sequences from cDNA, yielding 87-bp fragments that span the CDR3 region. Amplicons were sequenced on the Illumina HiSeq platform. The paper's data handling went like this. PCR bias was corrected computationally using synthetic template baselines, and reads within Hamming distance 2 were collapsed, with unmergeable singletons discarded. Reads were aligned to IMGT to assign V, D and J genes, CDR3 length, and insertions or deletions at six rearrangement sites. Within each subset, clonotype counts were normalized to sorted cell number, after which true diversity and Gini coefficients were computed with the tcR R package. The overlap coefficient, calculated on TCRB nucleotide sequences, was used to quantify repertoire sharing. TCRdb retrieved this table from immuneACCESS and kept in-frame rearrangements only. Not all clones are present; in checked studies, unresolved V genes account for under half, and no reason is known for the remainder. That table is the source of V, J and clone size, and D and trimming were worked out from the DNA. The sample yields some 160,000 clones; about 8.3% were counted once. Of the sample, over 0.5% falls within the top ten clones.

Each donor gave one peripheral blood draw, averaging around 120 mL, which was collected into heparinised tubes. Naive, central memory, regulatory and stem cell-like memory CD4+ T cells were sorted on a BD FACSAria II using a panel including CD45RO, CCR7, CD25, CD127, CD95 and CD27. A purity above 98% was achieved for all sorted populations. PBMCs were isolated immediately by Lymphoprep density gradient centrifugation and stained directly without culture. Samples were stained and sorted in pairs, with one healthy donor and one patient per experiment, so that batch effects were minimized. Here is what the overall study found, with its caveats: Shorter templates might be favored by PCR, yet because patient and control samples were amplified and corrected together, any such skew would affect both groups equally. Because the HLA sub-analyses included only small numbers of individuals, any influence of HLA type on TCRB rearrangement was left unresolved. Because cDNA was sequenced instead of genomic DNA, activated cells with high expression could be over-represented, although the groups did not differ in activation or CD3 levels. Naive, central memory and regulatory TCRB repertoires appeared to be more similar among patients than among healthy donors. Type 1 diabetes patients showed a moderate but significant shortening of TCRB CDR3 length in all four CD4+ subsets. At VDJ recombination sites, patients with type 1 diabetes made fewer insertions and deleted more nucleotides, a pattern implying thymic rearrangement abnormalities.

The receptor comes from a woman in her late teens or twenties with type 1 diabetes. This sequence uses TRBV27 and TRBJ2-4, with 7 bases aligning to TRBD1. Sequences were obtained from central memory CD4+ T cells from blood. The CDR3 protein sequence reads: CASSGNRGQNIQYF. DNA sequence: TGTGCCAGCAGTGGGAACAGGGGTCAAAACATTCAGTACTTC.